Listed here are 8 T cell receptor beta chains from one sample, sequenced in a study of identical twins. TCRdb analysed the 5' RACE reads with MiXCR anew, one entry per CDR3 protein. There are hundreds of thousands of distinct CDR3 sequences in the sample; about 12% occur only once, and around 1.5% lies in the top ten. The sample was also linked to a second study, of yellow fever vaccine responses in identical twins.

Specimen: PBMCs. The receptors stem from a woman aged 18-29 years in good health.

The rearrangement links TRBV2 to TRBJ2-7; 9 bases line up with TRBD2. The CDR3 sequence is 13 residues long. Germline CDR1 reads SNHLY; CDR2 reads FYNNEI. J lost 6 bases, V lost 7 bases, and 7 bases had no gene match. This CDR3 is CASISAGGGEQYF. Written as DNA, the CDR3 is TGTGCCAGCATCTCAGCGGGAGGAGGCGAGCAGTACTTC.

The chain couples TRBV10-3 to TRBJ1-1; 7 nucleotides match TRBD1. The trim removed 6 bases at V and 3 bases at J, leaving 4 bases unmatched. The CDR3 is 13 residues long. In germline, CDR1 is ENHRY, CDR2 SYGVKD. The CDR3 DNA reads TGTGCCATCAGCCTCGACAGGGACACTGAAGCTTTCTTT. Translating gives CAISLDRDTEAFF.

This clonotype was counted ten times or more. The genes are TRBV10-2 and TRBJ2-7; 9 bases are shared with TRBD1. The CDR3 spans 14 residues. From germline, CDR1 is WSHSY and CDR2 SAAADI. After removal of 4 bases from V and 0 bases from J, the junction contained 1 base not matched to a gene. CDR3: CASSADRGSYEQYF. CDR3 nucleotides: TGCGCCAGCAGTGCGGACAGGGGCTCCTACGAGCAGTACTTC.

Only a few counts were recorded for this clonotype. The CDR3 reads CASSLDSGLAYNEQFF. CDR3 bases: TGTGCCAGCAGCTTAGATAGCGGGTTGGCGTACAATGAGCAGTTCTTC. The rearrangement joins TRBV13 to TRBJ2-1; 7 bases agree with TRBD2. In germline, CDR1 is PRHDT, CDR2 FYEKMQ (reference sequence). The CDR3 extends over 16 amino acids. Germline trimming cut 1 base from V and 4 bases from J; bases unmatched to any gene: 7.

A few counts support this clonotype. The chain joins TRBV6-2 or TRBV6-3 to TRBJ2-1; 9 bases line up with TRBD2. J gave up 5 bases and V 2 bases, and 4 bases lay outside the gene matches. This CDR3 region has 15 residues. CDR1 is MNHEY, CDR2 SVGEGT, per germline. In nucleotides, the CDR3 is TGTGCCAGCAGTTACGGAAGACTAGCGGACAATGAGCAGTTCTTC. Translated, it gives CASSYGRLADNEQFF.

There are a few counts of this clonotype. This sequence joins TRBV7-6 and TRBJ2-5; D remains ambiguous. The CDR3 contains 15 residues. The germline gives CDR1 SGHVS, CDR2 FNYEAQ. V was shortened by 5 bases and J by 1 base, with 14 bases between the two germline ends. In DNA, the CDR3 is TGTGCCAGCAGCATTACCCGAATGGCCCAAGAGACCCAGTACTTC. Translating gives CASSITRMAQETQYF.

This clonotype was picked up many times. V gene TRBV7-9 combines with J gene TRBJ1-1, with 7 bases identical to TRBD1. V dropped 0 bases and J dropped 0; count of bases not matched to a gene: 1. CDR3 length: 15 residues. Germline V gene lookup returns CDR1 SEHNR and CDR2 FQNEAQ (reference sequence). CDR3 amino acids: CASSLATGMNTEAFF. The DNA for the CDR3 is TGTGCCAGCAGCTTAGCGACAGGGATGAACACTGAAGCTTTCTTT.

This clonotype was seen more than once but under ten times. This chain uses TRBV27 with TRBJ2-1; TRBD1 aligns across 8 bases. This CDR3 comprises 14 residues. The germline V gene has CDR1 MNHEY and CDR2 SMNVEV (reference sequence). After removal of 6 bases from V and 6 bases from J, the junction contained 7 bases not matched to a gene. The CDR3 bases are TGTGCCAGCAGCCTGGGACAGGTCATCAATGAGCAGTTCTTC. Encoded protein: CASSLGQVINEQFF.